The 24 T cell receptor beta chains presented below share a single source sample, sequenced in a study of cytomegalovirus exposure and HLA in healthy donors. Sequenced by immunoSEQ multiplex PCR; TCRdb stores in-frame clones only, minus some. This table has 180,000 or so clones, 86% appearing once. The sequenced sample consisted of PBMCs. The receptors were gathered from a man between 25 and 39 years old in good health and CMV-seropositive.

V is TRBV7-2 and J is TRBJ2-7; the match to TRBD2 covers 9 bases. The CDR3 covers 15 residues. The trim removed 0 bases at V and 4 bases at J, leaving 4 bases unmatched. The germline gives CDR1 SGHTA, CDR2 FQGNSA. In nucleotides, the CDR3 is TGTGCCAGCAGCTTAGCTAGCGGGAGACGGTACGAGCAGTACTTC. This translates into CASSLASGRRYEQYF.

J is TRBJ1-3 and V is TRBV28, with a tentative D call TRBD1 (5 bases). Germline assignment: CDR1 MDHEN and CDR2 SYDVKM. The CDR3 is 14 residues long. The ends were cut back, 11 bases at V and 10 bases at J, with 24 bases in the middle. For the CDR3, the DNA is TGTGCCTCCAGAATCGGGGGGACCCTGGAGACCATATATTTT. Translation gives CASRIGGTLETIYF.

The J gene is TRBJ1-5, the V gene TRBV29-1, with TRBD1 as a possible D gene (6 bases). The CDR3 runs to 13 residues. From germline, CDR1 is SQVTM and CDR2 ANQGSEA. V shed 7 bases and J shed 5 bases, with 15 bases lying between them. The CDR3 nucleotides are TGCAGCGCCGGTGGGGGGGCGGATCAGCCCCAGCATTTT. This sequence encodes CSAGGGADQPQHF. The full variable domain, in which reference TRBV29-1 and TRBJ1-5 provide the parts outside the CDR3, is SAVISQKPSRDICQRGTSLTIQCQVDSQVTMMFWYRQQPGQSLTLIATANQGSEATYESGFVIDKFPISRPNLTFSTLTVSNMSPEDSSIYLCSAGGGADQPQHFGDGTRLSIL.

The genes are TRBV30 and TRBJ1-5; maybe TRBD1 (6 bases). Trimming stripped 3 bases from V and 7 bases from J, with 16 bases between. Germline CDR1 reads GTSNPN; CDR2 reads SVGIG (reference sequence). The CDR3 is 14 amino acids. CDR3 DNA: TGTGCCTGGAGCGTCAAGGGGGTCAGGCAGCCCCAGCATTTT. This gives the protein CAWSVKGVRQPQHF.

The gene calls are TRBV27 and TRBJ2-7; tentatively, D is TRBD1 or TRBD2 (5 bases each). CDR3 length equals 15 residues. Trimming cost V 5 bases and J 7 bases, with 21 bases left between them. Germline loops: CDR1 MNHEY, CDR2 SMNVEV (reference sequence). The DNA of the CDR3 is TGTGCCAGCAGTCCCGGGACCCCAAATCGAGAGGAGCAGTACTTC. This translates into CASSPGTPNREEQYF.

The rearrangement joins TRBV20-1 to TRBJ1-1; D is ambiguous. CDR3 length: 9 residues. Per the germline V gene, CDR1 is DFQATT and CDR2 is SNEGSKA (reference sequence). Trimming took 8 bases from V and 6 from J, leaving 7 bases between them. In DNA, the CDR3 is TGCAGTCCATCCCCTGAAGCTTTCTTT. Residues: CSPSPEAFF.

CDR3 in DNA: TGTGCCAGCAGCTCTGGGGGAGGGCCCTATGGCTACACCTTC. It encodes CASSSGGGPYGYTF. This rearrangement joins TRBV11-3 to TRBJ1-2; tentatively, D is TRBD1 (5 bases). V lost 4 bases, J lost 4 bases, and 13 bases lay in between. The CDR3 consists of 14 residues. CDR1 and CDR2 (germline): SGHNT, YENEEA.

The chain links TRBV25-1 to TRBJ1-1, with D unresolved. Trimming stripped 3 bases from V and 6 bases from J, with 20 bases between. This CDR3 is 16 amino acids long. The germline gives CDR1 MGHDK, CDR2 SYGVNS. CDR3 amino acids: CASSEDGPLLIPEAFF. Written as DNA, the CDR3 is TGTGCCAGCAGTGAGGACGGCCCCTTATTAATACCTGAAGCTTTCTTT.

The gene calls are TRBV7-3 and TRBJ2-1, with 10 bases lining up with TRBD2. CDR3 length: 15 amino acids. The J segment lost 6 bases and the V segment lost 4 bases, leaving 6 bases of the junction unmatched. The germline gives CDR1 SGHTA, CDR2 FQGTGA. The CDR3 loop is CASSSGLASVNEQFF. DNA for the CDR3: TGTGCCAGCAGCTCGGGACTAGCGTCGGTCAATGAGCAGTTCTTC.

The chain uses TRBV6-1 and TRBJ1-1; TRBD1 matches 7 bases. The V gene's germline CDR1 is MNHNS and CDR2 SASEGT. This CDR3 region has 16 residues. The V gene end was trimmed by 4 bases and the J gene end by 5 bases; junction bases not matched to a gene: 13. The CDR3 DNA sequence: TGTGCCAGCAGTGCGGGAACAGGGGATGTACGGACTGAAGCTTTCTTT. It specifies CASSAGTGDVRTEAFF.

The V call is TRBV7-6, the J call TRBJ2-2; D possibly uses TRBD1 or TRBD2 (5 bases each). The CDR3 is 15 residues long. The V gene's germline CDR1 is SGHVS and CDR2 FNYEAQ. Trimming took 3 bases from V and 5 from J, leaving 13 bases between them. CDR3 nucleotides: TGTGCCAGCAGCTTTCCCGGTGGGGGAACCGGGGAGCTGTTTTTT. It yields the protein CASSFPGGGTGELFF.

J is TRBJ2-7 and V is TRBV4-3, with no clear D. The germline V gene has CDR1 LGHNA and CDR2 YSLEER. Trimming took off 5 bases at V and 2 bases at J, with 19 bases between the two ends. The CDR3 is 16 amino acids. In nucleotides, the CDR3 is TGCGCCAGCAGCTTCTCTAGTTCAGGAGAGACCTACGAGCAGTACTTC. Its protein is CASSFSSSGETYEQYF.

The chain combines TRBV28 with TRBJ2-7; no reliable D call. The CDR3 is 14 amino acids. V was pared by 5 bases and J by 0 bases, with 11 bases between. Looked up from germline, CDR1 is MDHEN and CDR2 is SYDVKM. In DNA form, the CDR3 reads TGTGCCAGCAGTGTCCAATCTAGCTCCTACGAGCAGTACTTC. This codes for CASSVQSSSYEQYF.

The chain employs TRBV27 and TRBJ2-7; possible D gene TRBD1, 5 bases. V was shortened by 6 bases and J by 4 bases, with 13 bases between the two germline ends. This CDR3 contains 13 residues. Germline values: CDR1 MNHEY, CDR2 SMNVEV (reference sequence). The CDR3: CASSFLSGYEQYF. For the CDR3, the DNA is TGTGCCAGCAGCTTTCTCTCAGGGTACGAGCAGTACTTC.

The CDR3 reads CASSFTPPYYGYTF. DNA for the CDR3: TGTGCCAGCAGCTTTACTCCCCCATACTATGGCTACACCTTC. The V gene is TRBV7-2, the J gene TRBJ1-2; D is unresolved. The CDR3 has 14 residues. Between the trimmed V and J ends, which lost 3 bases and 3 bases, there was a span of 11 bases. Germline CDR1 and CDR2: SGHTA and FQGNSA.

The chain couples TRBV11-2 to TRBJ2-5; weak D call: TRBD2 (5 bases). The V and J ends lost 7 bases and 2 bases respectively, with 11 bases between them. The CDR3 has 13 amino acids. Germline CDR1 is SGHAT and CDR2 is FQNNGV. The CDR3 region is CASKMGEQETQYF. CDR3 DNA: TGTGCCAGCAAAATGGGAGAACAAGAGACCCAGTACTTC.

The V gene is TRBV14, the J gene TRBJ2-1; D is tentatively TRBD1 or TRBD2 (7 bases each). V gave up 4 bases and J gave up 7 bases, with 20 bases separating them. This CDR3 has 16 residues. Germline lookup yields CDR1 SGHDN and CDR2 FVKESK. The CDR3 sequence is CASSRDLAAGGNEQFF. The CDR3 bases are TGTGCCAGCAGCCGGGACCTAGCGGCAGGGGGGAATGAGCAGTTCTTC.

The rearrangement uses TRBV20-1 and TRBJ2-7, with D hard to call. Germline V gene data show CDR1 as DFQATT and CDR2 as SNEGSKA (reference sequence). With 6 bases removed from V and 6 bases from J, the gap between germline ends came to 12 bases. This CDR3 has 11 amino acids. For the CDR3, the DNA is TGCAGTGCCATCCGCGGTGGCGAGCAGTACTTC. Residues: CSAIRGGEQYF.

The CDR3 region has the DNA TGTGCCAGCAGTGAAGCCGGGGGACAGGGGTCGGGTGAGCAGTACTTC. Protein product: CASSEAGGQGSGEQYF. The V call is TRBV6-1, the J call TRBJ2-7; 10 nucleotides line up with TRBD1. Germline V gene sequence: CDR1 MNHNS, CDR2 SASEGT. V dropped 0 bases and J dropped 7; count of bases not matched to a gene: 9. The CDR3 has 16 residues.

This clone was recorded only once. The chain has TRBV7-9 and TRBJ2-7; no definite D call. Between the trimmed V and J ends, which lost 1 base and 3 bases, there was a span of 7 bases. Germline CDR1 and CDR2: SEHNR and FQNEAQ (reference sequence). CDR3 size: 13 residues. This CDR3 is CASSLDGFYEQYF. The CDR3 region has the DNA TGTGCCAGCAGCTTAGACGGTTTCTACGAGCAGTACTTC.

This chain links TRBV30 with TRBJ2-7, with D perhaps TRBD2 (5 bases). CDR1 and CDR2 from the germline V gene are GTSNPN and SVGIG (reference sequence). V gave up 3 bases and J gave up 7 bases, with 10 bases separating them. The CDR3 has 11 amino acids. The DNA of the CDR3 is TGTGCCTGGAGCACCCGGAGGGAGCAGTACTTC. Protein sequence: CAWSTRREQYF.

The chain has TRBV9 and TRBJ1-1, with a weak D call TRBD1 (5 bases). Germline CDR1 is SGDLS and CDR2 is YYNGEE. Trimming took off 2 bases at V and 5 bases at J, with 10 bases between the two ends. The CDR3 has 13 residues. The chain's CDR3 is CASSVRGGTEAFF. The CDR3 coding sequence is TGTGCCAGCAGCGTTCGGGGCGGTACTGAAGCTTTCTTT.

The chain couples TRBV4-1 to TRBJ1-1, with TRBD1 as a possible D gene (5 bases). The V gene lost 1 base and the J gene lost 7 bases, with 13 bases spanning the gap. CDR1 is MGHRA, CDR2 YSYEKL, per germline. This CDR3 contains 14 residues. CDR3 in DNA: TGCGCCAGCAGCCAAGTTCGGGACGAAAGTGAAGCTTTCTTT. Its protein product is CASSQVRDESEAFF.

This clone was recorded once. The V and J genes are TRBV5-1 and TRBJ2-7; unclear D gene. V lost 2 bases and J 2 bases, leaving 14 bases between the germline ends. The CDR3 is 15 amino acids. In germline, CDR1 is SGHRS, CDR2 YFSETQ. This chain's CDR3 is CASSLAPGPTYEQYF. CDR3 in DNA: TGCGCCAGCAGCTTAGCCCCCGGACCCACCTACGAGCAGTACTTC.